These T cell receptor beta chains were read from a single sample in a study of shared clonotypes between healthy human individuals. TCRdb keeps only in-frame clones here, not all; method: immunoSEQ multiplex PCR. In the table there are over 700,000 clones, 72% of which are singletons. Sequenced material: memory CD4+ T cells sorted from blood. The receptors were gathered from a woman aged 25 to 39 in good health. Both conserved end residues are part of each CDR3. A D gene is named only where the DNA matches it firmly. Not all rows give a size; the values are once, few, many and, for expanded clones, a class.

j_call clone_size d_call v_call cdr3_aa cdr3_nt
TRBJ2-5 NA NA TRBV4-1 CASSPLLPTDIRTQYF TGCGCCAGCAGCCCACTCCTACCGACAGATATTAGGACCCAGTACTTC
TRBJ2-7 few NA TRBV28 CASSPGGLGAPSF TGTGCCAGCAGTCCAGGAGGCTTGGGAGCCCCTTCCTTC
TRBJ2-7 few NA TRBV4-1 CASSHPGDDSYEQYF TGCGCCAGCAGCCACCCCGGGGACGACTCCTACGAGCAGTACTTC
TRBJ1-1 few NA TRBV7-7 CASSLDENTEAFF TGTGCCAGCAGCTTGGACGAAAACACTGAAGCTTTCTTT
TRBJ2-4 NA NA TRBV25-1 CASSDLSGSKNIQYF TGTGCCAGCAGTGACCTCTCCGGCAGTAAAAACATTCAGTACTTC
TRBJ1-3 few NA TRBV5-1 CASSLWDSGNTIYF TGCGCCAGCAGCTTGTGGGACTCTGGAAACACCATATATTTT
TRBJ2-2 NA NA TRBV7-2 CASSPIGGNTGELFF TGTGCCAGCAGCCCTATTGGGGGGAACACCGGGGAGCTGTTTTTT
TRBJ2-1 NA TRBD1 TRBV6-6 CASSGQGSSYNEQFF TGTGCCAGCAGTGGACAGGGCAGCTCCTACAATGAGCAGTTCTTC
TRBJ2-7 NA NA TRBV5-1 CASSSGFGARATYEQYF TGCGCCAGCAGCTCGGGGTTTGGTGCCAGGGCGACCTACGAGCAGTACTTC
TRBJ1-1 NA TRBD1 TRBV6-1 CASSPGQGWTEAFF TGTGCCAGCAGTCCGGGACAGGGGTGGACTGAAGCTTTCTTT
TRBJ2-7 NA NA TRBV5-1 CASSGDRVAYEQYF TGCGCCAGCAGTGGGGACCGGGTCGCCTACGAGCAGTACTTC
TRBJ1-4 NA NA TRBV11-2 CASSSTGSEKLFF TGTGCCAGCAGCTCCACAGGGAGTGAAAAACTGTTTTTT
TRBJ2-3 NA NA TRBV14 CASSQEGLATDTQYF TGTGCCAGCAGCCAAGAAGGGCTAGCCACAGATACGCAGTATTTT
TRBJ1-3 NA TRBD1 TRBV7-9 CASSLGTGRGNTIYF TGTGCCAGCAGCTTGGGGACAGGGAGAGGAAACACCATATATTTT
TRBJ1-2 NA NA TRBV27 CASSRSENYGYTF TGTGCCAGCAGTCGCTCAGAAAACTATGGCTACACCTTC
TRBJ2-1 NA TRBD2 TRBV7-6 CASSPKGTINEQFF TGTGCCAGCAGCCCCAAAGGGACTATCAATGAGCAGTTCTTC
TRBJ1-3 NA NA TRBV11-2 CASSFRTPSAGSSGNTIYF TGTGCCAGCAGTTTTAGAACCCCCTCGGCAGGGAGCTCTGGAAACACCATATATTTT
TRBJ2-1 NA TRBD2 TRBV9 CASTGRGLAEYNEQFF TGTGCCAGCACGGGGCGGGGACTAGCGGAATACAATGAGCAGTTCTTC
TRBJ1-1 NA TRBD1 TRBV7-6 CASSAGTDAEAFF TGTGCCAGCAGCGCCGGGACAGACGCAGAAGCTTTCTTT
TRBJ1-3 NA NA TRBV6-7 CASRRRVGVGGSTDSGNTIYF TGTGCCAGCAGACGAAGGGTCGGGGTTGGGGGAAGTACCGACTCTGGAAACACCATATATTTT
TRBJ1-5 medium-sized TRBD1 TRBV6-1 CASRHRGRDQPQHF TGTGCCAGCAGGCACAGGGGCCGGGATCAGCCCCAGCATTTT
TRBJ2-3 few TRBD1 TRBV28 CASSLRQGATDTQYF TGTGCCAGCAGTTTACGGCAGGGGGCAACAGATACGCAGTATTTT
TRBJ2-2 few NA TRBV9 CASSFGGANTGELFF TGTGCCAGCAGCTTTGGAGGGGCAAACACCGGGGAGCTGTTTTTT
TRBJ2-3 NA NA TRBV5-1 CASSLEAGHSRTQYF TGCGCCAGCAGCTTGGAGGCAGGGCATTCCCGTACGCAGTATTTT
TRBJ1-5 once NA TRBV28 CASRARVSNQPQHF TGTGCCAGCCGAGCCCGGGTTAGCAATCAGCCCCAGCATTTT